Listed below are T cell receptor beta chains from one sample, sequenced in a study of blood T cell repertoires in COVID-19. The method was immunoSEQ multiplex PCR; TCRdb's version includes in-frame clones alone and lacks a portion of them. Of about 120,000 clones in the sample, just under 90% were seen once. Sequenced input: peripheral blood. The receptors were gathered from a woman in her fifties or sixties with acute or convalescent COVID-19. The CDR3 runs from the conserved cysteine through the conserved F or W. A D gene is named only where the DNA matches it firmly. Not all rows give a size; the values are once, few, many and, for expanded clones, a class.

size: NA; V: TRBV11-2; J: TRBJ1-2; D: TRBD1; CDR3: CASSQGQGLPLYGYTF; DNA: TGTGCCAGCAGCCAAGGACAGGGGCTTCCTCTCTATGGCTACACCTTC
size: NA; V: TRBV11-2; J: TRBJ2-2; D: NA; CDR3: CASRSTVLTGELFF; DNA: TGTGCCAGCAGGTCAACGGTACTCACCGGGGAGCTGTTTTTT
size: NA; V: TRBV27; J: TRBJ2-3; D: TRBD1; CDR3: CASSLLRTGSPDTQYF; DNA: TGTGCCAGCAGTTTACTTCGGACAGGGTCACCAGATACGCAGTATTTT
size: NA; V: TRBV5-8; J: TRBJ2-3; D: TRBD1; CDR3: CASRRQGLHTQYF; DNA: TGTGCCAGCCGCCGACAGGGCTTACATACGCAGTATTTT
size: NA; V: TRBV5-6; J: TRBJ2-5; D: NA; CDR3: CASSLGAAKETQYF; DNA: TGTGCCAGCAGCTTGGGGGCAGCAAAAGAGACCCAGTACTTC
size: few; V: TRBV5-6; J: TRBJ1-2; D: NA; CDR3: CASSPDRDTSHGYTF; DNA: TGTGCCAGCAGCCCAGACCGGGACACTTCTCATGGCTACACCTTC
size: medium-sized; V: TRBV4-3; J: TRBJ2-7; D: NA; CDR3: CASSAYRVSYEQYF; DNA: TGCGCCAGCAGCGCATACAGGGTCTCCTACGAGCAGTACTTC
size: NA; V: TRBV30; J: TRBJ2-3; D: TRBD2; CDR3: CAWRGAGGHTDTQYF; DNA: TGTGCCTGGAGGGGGGCGGGGGGCCACACAGATACGCAGTATTTT
size: NA; V: TRBV6-2/TRBV6-3; J: TRBJ2-7; D: NA; CDR3: CASSYVLGPYEQYF; DNA: TGTGCCAGCAGTTACGTCCTGGGGCCCTACGAGCAGTACTTC
size: NA; V: TRBV24-1; J: TRBJ2-5; D: NA; CDR3: CATSDPTSQGTQYF; DNA: TGTGCCACCAGTGACCCTACTAGCCAGGGGACCCAGTACTTC
size: NA; V: TRBV19; J: TRBJ2-3; D: TRBD2; CDR3: CASSDSGRAVNTQYF; DNA: TGTGCCAGTAGCGACAGCGGGAGGGCCGTAAATACGCAGTATTTT
size: NA; V: TRBV7-9; J: TRBJ2-7; D: TRBD2; CDR3: CASSSASGQNYEQYF; DNA: TGTGCCAGCAGCTCGGCTAGCGGCCAAAACTACGAGCAGTACTTC
size: NA; V: TRBV7-2; J: TRBJ2-3; D: NA; CDR3: CASSLDQKAGDTQYF; DNA: TGTGCCAGCAGCTTAGATCAGAAAGCAGGAGATACGCAGTATTTT
size: few; V: TRBV7-2; J: TRBJ1-2; D: TRBD1; CDR3: CASSLDQGDRDTF; DNA: TGTGCCAGCAGCTTAGACCAAGGGGACAGGGACACCTTC
size: NA; V: TRBV18; J: TRBJ1-3; D: NA; CDR3: CASSPDSSGNTIYF; DNA: TGTGCCAGCTCACCAGACAGCTCTGGAAACACCATATATTTT
size: NA; V: TRBV5-4; J: TRBJ1-4; D: NA; CDR3: CASSQDSRREKLFF; DNA: TGTGCCAGCAGCCAGGACAGCCGGCGAGAAAAACTGTTTTTT
size: NA; V: TRBV27; J: TRBJ2-3; D: NA; CDR3: CASSLLGGTDTQYF; DNA: TGTGCCAGCAGTTTATTAGGGGGCACAGATACGCAGTATTTT
size: NA; V: TRBV30; J: TRBJ1-2; D: TRBD1; CDR3: CAWSKGQGPTLYGYTF; DNA: TGTGCCTGGAGTAAAGGACAGGGGCCGACTCTCTATGGCTACACCTTC
size: NA; V: TRBV9; J: TRBJ2-7; D: TRBD2; CDR3: CASSARTGGNPYEQYF; DNA: TGTGCCAGCAGCGCACGGACGGGGGGGAATCCCTACGAGCAGTACTTC
size: NA; V: TRBV24-1; J: TRBJ2-5; D: NA; CDR3: CATSDLRGYQETQYF; DNA: TGTGCCACCAGTGATTTGAGGGGGTACCAAGAGACCCAGTACTTC
size: NA; V: TRBV3-1/TRBV3-2; J: TRBJ1-2; D: NA; CDR3: CASSQSGRDYGYTF; DNA: TGTGCCAGCAGCCAATCCGGCAGGGACTATGGCTACACCTTC
size: NA; V: TRBV10-3; J: TRBJ1-5; D: TRBD1; CDR3: CAISAGWDRAEQPQHF; DNA: TGTGCCATCAGTGCGGGGTGGGACAGGGCGGAGCAGCCCCAGCATTTT
size: NA; V: TRBV7-2; J: TRBJ2-7; D: NA; CDR3: CASSTRGPYEQYF; DNA: TGTGCCAGCAGCACCAGGGGTCCCTACGAGCAGTACTTC
size: NA; V: TRBV5-1; J: TRBJ2-7; D: NA; CDR3: CASSLGQGSTYEQYF; DNA: TGCGCCAGCAGCCTCGGACAAGGCAGTACCTACGAGCAGTACTTC
size: NA; V: TRBV7-2; J: TRBJ2-1; D: TRBD2; CDR3: CASSASSGWASNEQFF; DNA: TGTGCCAGCAGCGCGTCTAGCGGGTGGGCCTCCAATGAGCAGTTCTTC
size: NA; V: TRBV7-9; J: TRBJ2-3; D: TRBD1; CDR3: CASSYLGQGPDTQYF; DNA: TGTGCCAGCAGCTATCTGGGACAGGGCCCAGATACGCAGTATTTT
size: NA; V: TRBV7-2; J: TRBJ1-4; D: TRBD1; CDR3: CASSAQGGINEKLFF; DNA: TGTGCCAGCAGCGCCCAAGGGGGCATAAATGAAAAACTGTTTTTT
size: once; V: TRBV6-5; J: TRBJ1-1; D: NA; CDR3: CASSLRLLNTEAFF; DNA: TGTGCCAGCAGTTTAAGACTTCTGAACACTGAAGCTTTCTTT
size: NA; V: TRBV27; J: TRBJ2-3; D: TRBD2; CDR3: CASSGSGSIDTQYF; DNA: TGTGCCAGCAGTGGCAGCGGGAGTATAGATACGCAGTATTTT
size: NA; V: TRBV18; J: TRBJ1-2; D: TRBD1; CDR3: CASSPPGTGDVGYGYTF; DNA: TGTGCCAGCTCACCACCTGGGACAGGGGACGTTGGATATGGCTACACCTTC
size: NA; V: TRBV19; J: TRBJ1-5; D: TRBD1; CDR3: CAAGGRFNNQPQHF; DNA: TGTGCCGCAGGGGGCCGGTTTAACAATCAGCCCCAGCATTTT
size: NA; V: TRBV7-2; J: TRBJ2-7; D: TRBD1; CDR3: CASSLGGLIYEQYF; DNA: TGTGCCAGCAGCCTAGGGGGCCTTATCTACGAGCAGTACTTC
size: NA; V: TRBV18; J: TRBJ1-3; D: NA; CDR3: CASSPNRNPSGNTIYF; DNA: TGTGCCAGCTCACCTAACAGGAATCCCTCTGGAAACACCATATATTTT
size: NA; V: TRBV5-1; J: TRBJ2-5; D: NA; CDR3: CASRETGTQETQYF; DNA: TGCGCCAGCAGGGAGACAGGCACCCAAGAGACCCAGTACTTC
size: once; V: TRBV7-6; J: TRBJ2-3; D: TRBD1; CDR3: CASSWTGGDTQYF; DNA: TGTGCCAGCAGCTGGACAGGGGGAGATACGCAGTATTTT
size: NA; V: TRBV5-1; J: TRBJ2-7; D: NA; CDR3: CASSLNISPSYEQYF; DNA: TGCGCCAGCAGCTTGAACATCAGTCCCTCCTACGAGCAGTACTTC
size: once; V: TRBV7-2; J: TRBJ1-4; D: NA; CDR3: CASSHKVGGGGEKLFF; DNA: TGTGCCAGCAGCCACAAAGTGGGGGGAGGGGGTGAAAAACTGTTTTTT
size: NA; V: TRBV5-5; J: TRBJ2-5; D: TRBD1; CDR3: CASSFRTGQETQYF; DNA: TGTGCCAGCAGCTTCAGGACAGGACAAGAGACCCAGTACTTC
size: NA; V: TRBV3-1/TRBV3-2; J: TRBJ1-6; D: NA; CDR3: CASSQQASPLHF; DNA: TGTGCCAGCAGCCAACAGGCTTCACCCCTCCACTTT